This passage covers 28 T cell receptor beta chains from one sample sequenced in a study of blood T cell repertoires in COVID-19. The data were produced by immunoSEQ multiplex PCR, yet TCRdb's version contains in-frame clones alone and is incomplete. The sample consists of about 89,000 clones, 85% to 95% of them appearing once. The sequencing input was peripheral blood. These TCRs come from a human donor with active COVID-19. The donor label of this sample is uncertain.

In nucleotides, the CDR3 is TGTGCCAGCAGCCCCGCGTTGACCGGGACAGTCACCGGGGAGCTGTTTTTT. This codes for CASSPALTGTVTGELFF. The rearrangement joins TRBV11-2 to TRBJ2-2, with 7 bases fitting TRBD1. Trimming at V came to 5 bases and at J to 4 bases, leaving 13 bases not matched to a gene. Germline assignment: CDR1 SGHAT and CDR2 FQNNGV. This CDR3 spans 17 amino acids.

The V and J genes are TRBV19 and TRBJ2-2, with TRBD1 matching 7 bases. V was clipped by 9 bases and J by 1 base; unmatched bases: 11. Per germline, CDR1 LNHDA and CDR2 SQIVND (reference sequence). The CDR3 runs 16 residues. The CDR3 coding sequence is TGTGCCAGCAACCCAACTCGGACAGGGAACACCGGGGAGCTGTTTTTT. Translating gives CASNPTRTGNTGELFF.

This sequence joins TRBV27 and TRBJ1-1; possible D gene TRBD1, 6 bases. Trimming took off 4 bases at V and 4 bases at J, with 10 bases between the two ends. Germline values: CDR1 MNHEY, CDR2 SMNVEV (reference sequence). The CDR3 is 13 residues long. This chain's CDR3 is CASSWQGFTEAFF. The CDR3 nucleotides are TGTGCCAGCAGTTGGCAGGGGTTCACTGAAGCTTTCTTT.

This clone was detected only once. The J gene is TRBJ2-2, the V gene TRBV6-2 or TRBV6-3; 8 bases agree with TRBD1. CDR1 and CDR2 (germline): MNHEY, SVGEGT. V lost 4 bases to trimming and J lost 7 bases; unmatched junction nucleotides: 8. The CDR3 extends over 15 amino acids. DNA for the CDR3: TGTGCCAGCAGTTCTCAGGGGGCGGCTTACGGGGAGCTGTTTTTT. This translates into CASSSQGAAYGELFF.

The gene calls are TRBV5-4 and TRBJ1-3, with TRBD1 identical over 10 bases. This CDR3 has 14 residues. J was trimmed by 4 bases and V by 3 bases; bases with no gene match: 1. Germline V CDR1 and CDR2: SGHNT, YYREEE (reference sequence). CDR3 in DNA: TGTGCCAGCAGCTGGGACAGGGGAGGAAACACCATATATTTT. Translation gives CASSWDRGGNTIYF.

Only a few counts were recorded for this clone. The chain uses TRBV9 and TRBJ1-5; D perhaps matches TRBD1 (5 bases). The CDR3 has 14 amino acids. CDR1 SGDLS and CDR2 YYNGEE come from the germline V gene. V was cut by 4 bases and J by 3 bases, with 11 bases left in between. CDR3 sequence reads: CASSPGVYNQPQHF. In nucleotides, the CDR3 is TGTGCCAGCAGCCCGGGGGTTTACAATCAGCCCCAGCATTTT.

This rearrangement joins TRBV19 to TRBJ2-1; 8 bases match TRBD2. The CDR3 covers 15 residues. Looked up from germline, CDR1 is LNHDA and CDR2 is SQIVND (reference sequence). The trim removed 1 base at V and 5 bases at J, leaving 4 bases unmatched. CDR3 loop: CASSIASGGNNEQFF. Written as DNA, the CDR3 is TGTGCCAGTAGTATAGCAAGCGGGGGAAACAATGAGCAGTTCTTC.

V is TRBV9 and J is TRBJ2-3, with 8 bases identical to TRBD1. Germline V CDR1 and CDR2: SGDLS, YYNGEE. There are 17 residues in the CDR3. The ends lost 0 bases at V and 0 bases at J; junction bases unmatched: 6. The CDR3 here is CASSVAETGESTDTQYF. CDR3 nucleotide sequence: TGTGCCAGCAGCGTAGCTGAGACAGGGGAGAGCACAGATACGCAGTATTTT.

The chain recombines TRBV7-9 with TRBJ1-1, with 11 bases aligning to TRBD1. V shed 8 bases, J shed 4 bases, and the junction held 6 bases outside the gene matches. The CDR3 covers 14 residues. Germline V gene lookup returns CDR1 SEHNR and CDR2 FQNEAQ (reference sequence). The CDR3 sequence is CASFGQGAGTEAFF. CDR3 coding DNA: TGTGCCAGCTTCGGACAGGGGGCTGGCACTGAAGCTTTCTTT.

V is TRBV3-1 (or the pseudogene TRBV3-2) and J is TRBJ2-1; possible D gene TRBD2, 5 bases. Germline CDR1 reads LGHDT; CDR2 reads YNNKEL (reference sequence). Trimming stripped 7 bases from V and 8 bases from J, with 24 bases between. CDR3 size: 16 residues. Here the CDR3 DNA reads TGTGCCAGCACCCACCCGGGGTCTTCCATAGACGATGAGCAGTTCTTC. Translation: CASTHPGSSIDDEQFF.

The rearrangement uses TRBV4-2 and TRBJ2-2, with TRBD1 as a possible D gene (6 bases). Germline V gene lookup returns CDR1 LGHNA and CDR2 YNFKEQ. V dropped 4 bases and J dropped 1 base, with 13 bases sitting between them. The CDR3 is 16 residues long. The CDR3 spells CASSPQGIWNTGELFF. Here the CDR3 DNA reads TGTGCCAGCAGCCCTCAGGGGATTTGGAACACCGGGGAGCTGTTTTTT.

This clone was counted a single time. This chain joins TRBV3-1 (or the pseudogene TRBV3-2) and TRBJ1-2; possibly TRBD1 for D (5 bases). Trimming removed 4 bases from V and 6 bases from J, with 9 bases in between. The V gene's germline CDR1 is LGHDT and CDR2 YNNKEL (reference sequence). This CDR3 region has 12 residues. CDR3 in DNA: TGTGCCAGCAGCCCCGGACAAGATGGCTACACCTTC. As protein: CASSPGQDGYTF.

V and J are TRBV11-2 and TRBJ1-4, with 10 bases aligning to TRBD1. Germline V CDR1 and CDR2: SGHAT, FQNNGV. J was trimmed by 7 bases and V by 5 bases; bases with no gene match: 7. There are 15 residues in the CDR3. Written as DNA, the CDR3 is TGTGCCAGCAGCCGAACCGGGACAGGGGCTGAAAAACTGTTTTTT. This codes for CASSRTGTGAEKLFF.

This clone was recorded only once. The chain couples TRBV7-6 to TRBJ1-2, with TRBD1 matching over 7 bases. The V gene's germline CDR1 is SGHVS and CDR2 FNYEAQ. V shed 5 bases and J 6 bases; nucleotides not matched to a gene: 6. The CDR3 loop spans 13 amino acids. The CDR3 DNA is TGTGCCAGCAGCCTGGTCCAGGGGGATGGCTACACCTTC. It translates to CASSLVQGDGYTF.

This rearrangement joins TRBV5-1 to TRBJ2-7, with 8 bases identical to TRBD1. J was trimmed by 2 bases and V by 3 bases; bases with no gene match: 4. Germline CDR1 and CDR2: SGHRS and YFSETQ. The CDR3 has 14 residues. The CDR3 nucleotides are TGCGCCAGCAGCTCGACAGGGGCCACCTACGAGCAGTACTTC. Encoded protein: CASSSTGATYEQYF.

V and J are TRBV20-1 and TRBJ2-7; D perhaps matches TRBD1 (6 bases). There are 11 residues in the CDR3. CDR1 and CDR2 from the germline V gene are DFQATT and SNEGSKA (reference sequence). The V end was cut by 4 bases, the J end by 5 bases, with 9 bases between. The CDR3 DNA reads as TGCAGTGCTACGTGGACAGACGAGCAGTACTTC. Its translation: CSATWTDEQYF.

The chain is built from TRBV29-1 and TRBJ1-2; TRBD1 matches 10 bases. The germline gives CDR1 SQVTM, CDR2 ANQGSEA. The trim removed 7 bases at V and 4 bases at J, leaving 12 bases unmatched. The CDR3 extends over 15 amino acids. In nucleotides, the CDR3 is TGCAGCGCGGGCCACCGGGACAGGGGTACCTATGGCTACACCTTC. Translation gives CSAGHRDRGTYGYTF.

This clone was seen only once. The CDR3 DNA reads as TGTGCCAGCAGCCTTGGGACAGGGAGAGAAGGGGCCAACGTCCTGACTTTC. Translated, it gives CASSLGTGREGANVLTF. The V gene is TRBV3-1 (or the pseudogene TRBV3-2), the J gene TRBJ2-6; 9 bases are shared with TRBD1. V shed 4 bases and J 4 bases; nucleotides not matched to a gene: 8. The CDR3 is made up of 17 amino acids. CDR1 is LGHDT and CDR2 is YNNKEL in the germline V gene (reference sequence).

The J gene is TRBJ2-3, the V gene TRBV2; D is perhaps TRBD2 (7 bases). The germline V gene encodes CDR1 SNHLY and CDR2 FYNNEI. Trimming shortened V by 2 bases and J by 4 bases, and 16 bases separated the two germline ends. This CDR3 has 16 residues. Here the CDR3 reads CASSERRGGGADTQYF. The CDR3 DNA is TGTGCCAGCAGTGAACGGCGAGGGGGGGGCGCAGATACGCAGTATTTT.

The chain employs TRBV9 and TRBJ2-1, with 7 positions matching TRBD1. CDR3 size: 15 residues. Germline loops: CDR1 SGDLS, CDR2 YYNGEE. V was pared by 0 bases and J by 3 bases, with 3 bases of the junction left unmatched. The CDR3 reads CASSVEGDSYNEQFF. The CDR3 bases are TGTGCCAGCAGCGTAGAGGGGGACAGCTACAATGAGCAGTTCTTC.

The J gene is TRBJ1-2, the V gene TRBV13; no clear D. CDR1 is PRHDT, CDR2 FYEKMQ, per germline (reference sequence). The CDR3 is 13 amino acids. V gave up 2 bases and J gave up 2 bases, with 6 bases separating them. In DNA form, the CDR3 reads TGTGCCAGCAGCTTAACGAGGAACTATGGCTACACCTTC. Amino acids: CASSLTRNYGYTF.

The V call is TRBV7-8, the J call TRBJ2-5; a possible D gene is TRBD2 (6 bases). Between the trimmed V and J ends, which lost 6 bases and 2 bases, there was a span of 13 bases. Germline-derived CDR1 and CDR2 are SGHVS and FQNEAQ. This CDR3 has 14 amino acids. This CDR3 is CASRNRDSQETQYF. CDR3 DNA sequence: TGTGCCAGCAGAAACCGGGACTCTCAAGAGACCCAGTACTTC.

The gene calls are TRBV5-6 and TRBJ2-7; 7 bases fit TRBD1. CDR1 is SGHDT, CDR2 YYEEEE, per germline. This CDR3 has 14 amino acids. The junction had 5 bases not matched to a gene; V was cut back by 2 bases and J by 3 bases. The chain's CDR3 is CASSFSGTDYEQYF. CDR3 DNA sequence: TGTGCCAGCAGCTTTTCCGGGACAGACTACGAGCAGTACTTC.

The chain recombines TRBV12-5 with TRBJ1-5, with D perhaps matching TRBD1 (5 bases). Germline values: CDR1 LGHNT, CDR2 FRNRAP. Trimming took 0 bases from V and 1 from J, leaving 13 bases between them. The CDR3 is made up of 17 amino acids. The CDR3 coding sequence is TGTGCTAGTGGTTTGGTACGACCAGGGCCGAGCAATCAGCCCCAGCATTTT. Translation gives CASGLVRPGPSNQPQHF.

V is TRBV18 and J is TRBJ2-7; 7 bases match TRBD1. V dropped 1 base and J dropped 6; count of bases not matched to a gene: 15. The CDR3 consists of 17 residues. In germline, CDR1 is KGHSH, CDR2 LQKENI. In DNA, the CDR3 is TGTGCCAGCTCACCACTCTCCCCCGACAGGGCGGGTTCCGAGCAGTACTTC. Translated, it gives CASSPLSPDRAGSEQYF.

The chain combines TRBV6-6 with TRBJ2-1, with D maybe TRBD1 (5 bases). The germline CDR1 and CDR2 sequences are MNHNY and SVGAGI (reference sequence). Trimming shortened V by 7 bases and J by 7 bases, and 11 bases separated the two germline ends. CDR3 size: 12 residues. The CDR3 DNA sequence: TGTGCCAGCATAGGGGATCTGAATGAGCAGTTCTTC. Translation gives CASIGDLNEQFF.

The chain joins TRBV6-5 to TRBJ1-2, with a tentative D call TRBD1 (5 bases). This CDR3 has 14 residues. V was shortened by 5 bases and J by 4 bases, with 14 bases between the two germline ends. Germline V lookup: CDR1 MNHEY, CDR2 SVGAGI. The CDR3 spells CASSLFRVGYGYTF. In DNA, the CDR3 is TGTGCCAGCAGTCTGTTCAGGGTAGGCTATGGCTACACCTTC.

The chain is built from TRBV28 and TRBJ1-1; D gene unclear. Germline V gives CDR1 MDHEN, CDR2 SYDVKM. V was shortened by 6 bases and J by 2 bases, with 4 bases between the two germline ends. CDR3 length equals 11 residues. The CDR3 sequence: CASRHNTEAFF. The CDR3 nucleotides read TGTGCCAGCAGACATAACACTGAAGCTTTCTTT.